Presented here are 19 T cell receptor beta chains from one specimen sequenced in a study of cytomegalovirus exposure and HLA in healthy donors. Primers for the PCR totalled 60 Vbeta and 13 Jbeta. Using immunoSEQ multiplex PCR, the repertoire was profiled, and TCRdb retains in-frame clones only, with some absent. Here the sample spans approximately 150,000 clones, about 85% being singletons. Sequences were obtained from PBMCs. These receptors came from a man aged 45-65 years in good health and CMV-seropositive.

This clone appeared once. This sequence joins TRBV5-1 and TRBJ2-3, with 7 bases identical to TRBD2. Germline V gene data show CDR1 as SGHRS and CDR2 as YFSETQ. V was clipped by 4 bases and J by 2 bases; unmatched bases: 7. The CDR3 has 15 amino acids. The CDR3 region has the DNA TGCGCCAGCAGCGTGACTAGCAGGGACACAGATACGCAGTATTTT. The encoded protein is CASSVTSRDTDTQYF.

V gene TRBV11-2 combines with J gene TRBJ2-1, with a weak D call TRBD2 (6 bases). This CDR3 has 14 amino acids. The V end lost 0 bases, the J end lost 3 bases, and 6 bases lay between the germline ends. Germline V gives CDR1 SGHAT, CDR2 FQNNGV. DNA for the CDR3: TGTGCCAGCAGCTTAGACGGGGGCTACAATGAGCAGTTCTTC. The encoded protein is CASSLDGGYNEQFF.

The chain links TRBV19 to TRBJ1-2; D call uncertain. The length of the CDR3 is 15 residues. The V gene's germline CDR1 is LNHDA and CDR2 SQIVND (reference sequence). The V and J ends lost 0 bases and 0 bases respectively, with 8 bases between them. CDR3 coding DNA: TGTGCCAGTAGTATAGAGTTGGGAGCTAACTATGGCTACACCTTC. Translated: CASSIELGANYGYTF.

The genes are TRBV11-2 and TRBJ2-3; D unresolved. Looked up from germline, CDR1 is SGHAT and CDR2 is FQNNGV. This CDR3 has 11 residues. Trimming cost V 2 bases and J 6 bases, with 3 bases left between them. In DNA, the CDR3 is TGTGCCAGCAGCTTATCGGATACGCAGTATTTT. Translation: CASSLSDTQYF.

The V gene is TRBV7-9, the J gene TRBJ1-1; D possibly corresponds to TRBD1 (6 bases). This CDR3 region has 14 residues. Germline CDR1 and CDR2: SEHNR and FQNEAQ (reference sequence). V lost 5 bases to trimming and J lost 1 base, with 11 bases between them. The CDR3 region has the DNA TGTGCCAGCAGCCGCAGGGGAGCGAACACTGAAGCTTTCTTT. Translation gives CASSRRGANTEAFF.

CDR3 sequence: CASSKDRGYEQYF. The CDR3 bases are TGTGCCAGCAGCAAGGACAGGGGATACGAGCAGTACTTC. The chain joins TRBV6-5 to TRBJ2-7; TRBD1 matches 9 bases. The V segment lost 6 bases and the J segment 4 bases; nucleotides outside the gene matches: 4. CDR1 is MNHEY and CDR2 is SVGAGI in the germline V gene. This CDR3 spans 13 amino acids.

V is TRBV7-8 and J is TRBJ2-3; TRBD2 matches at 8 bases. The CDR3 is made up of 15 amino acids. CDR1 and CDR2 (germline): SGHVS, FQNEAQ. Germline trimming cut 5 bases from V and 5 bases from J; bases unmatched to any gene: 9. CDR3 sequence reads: CASSAKRERLDTQYF. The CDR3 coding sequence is TGTGCCAGCAGCGCCAAGCGGGAGAGATTAGATACGCAGTATTTT.

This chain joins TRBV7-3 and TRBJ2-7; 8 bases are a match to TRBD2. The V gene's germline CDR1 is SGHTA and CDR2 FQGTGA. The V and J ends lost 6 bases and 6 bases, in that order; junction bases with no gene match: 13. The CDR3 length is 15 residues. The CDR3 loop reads CASSPTRGALREQYF. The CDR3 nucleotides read TGTGCCAGCAGTCCAACGCGGGGGGCTCTTCGCGAGCAGTACTTC. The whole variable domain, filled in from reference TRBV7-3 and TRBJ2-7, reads GAGVSQTPSNKVTEKGKYVELRCDPISGHTALYWYRQSLGQGPEFLIYFQGTGAADDSGLPNDRFFAVRPEGSVSTLKIQRTERGDSAVYLCASSPTRGALREQYFGPGTRLTVT.

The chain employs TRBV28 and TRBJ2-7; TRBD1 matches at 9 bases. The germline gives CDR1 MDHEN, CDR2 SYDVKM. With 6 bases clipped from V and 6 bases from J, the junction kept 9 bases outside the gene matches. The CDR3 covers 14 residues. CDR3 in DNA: TGTGCCAGCAGCCAGAACAGGGGGCGACGCGAGCAGTACTTC. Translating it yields CASSQNRGRREQYF. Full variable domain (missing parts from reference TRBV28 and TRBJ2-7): DVKVTQSSRYLVKRTGEKVFLECVQDMDHENMFWYRQDPGLGLRLIYFSYDVKMKEKGDIPEGYSVSREKKERFSLILESASTNQTSMYLCASSQNRGRREQYFGPGTRLTVT.

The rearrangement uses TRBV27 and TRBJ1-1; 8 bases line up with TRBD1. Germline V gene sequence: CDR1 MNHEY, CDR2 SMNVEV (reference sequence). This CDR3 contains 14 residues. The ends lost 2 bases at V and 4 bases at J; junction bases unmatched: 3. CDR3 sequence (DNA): TGTGCCAGCAGTTTAGACAGGGGAGGCACTGAAGCTTTCTTT. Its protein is CASSLDRGGTEAFF.

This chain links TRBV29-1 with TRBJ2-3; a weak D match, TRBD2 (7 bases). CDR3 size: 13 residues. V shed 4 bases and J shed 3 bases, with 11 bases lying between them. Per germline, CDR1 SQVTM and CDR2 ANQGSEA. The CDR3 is CSVAQGGTDTQYF. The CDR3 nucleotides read TGCAGCGTTGCACAGGGAGGGACAGATACGCAGTATTTT.

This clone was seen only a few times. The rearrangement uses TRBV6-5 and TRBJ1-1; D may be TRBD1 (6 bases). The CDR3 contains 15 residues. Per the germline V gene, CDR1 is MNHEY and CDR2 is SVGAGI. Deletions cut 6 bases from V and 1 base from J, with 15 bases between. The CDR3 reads CASSREGGPNTEAFF. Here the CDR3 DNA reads TGTGCCAGCAGCCGGGAGGGGGGCCCGAACACTGAAGCTTTCTTT.

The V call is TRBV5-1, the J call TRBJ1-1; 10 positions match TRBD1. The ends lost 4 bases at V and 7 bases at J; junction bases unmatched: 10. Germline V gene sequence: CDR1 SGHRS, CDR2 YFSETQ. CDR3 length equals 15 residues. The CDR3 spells CASSPRQGARGEAFF. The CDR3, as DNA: TGCGCCAGCAGCCCCCGACAGGGGGCGCGTGGTGAAGCTTTCTTT. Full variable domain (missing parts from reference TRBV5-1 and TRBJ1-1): KAGVTQTPRYLIKTRGQQVTLSCSPISGHRSVSWYQQTPGQGLQFLFEYFSETQRNKGNFPGRFSGRQFSNSRSEMNVSTLELGDSALYLCASSPRQGARGEAFFGQGTRLTVV.

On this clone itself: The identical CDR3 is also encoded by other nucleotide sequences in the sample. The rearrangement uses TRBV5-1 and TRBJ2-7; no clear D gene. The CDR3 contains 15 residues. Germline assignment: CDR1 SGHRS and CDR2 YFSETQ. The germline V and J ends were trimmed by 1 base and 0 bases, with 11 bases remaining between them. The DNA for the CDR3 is TGCGCCAGCAGCTTGTATATGGGCAACTCCTACGAGCAGTACTTC. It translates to CASSLYMGNSYEQYF.

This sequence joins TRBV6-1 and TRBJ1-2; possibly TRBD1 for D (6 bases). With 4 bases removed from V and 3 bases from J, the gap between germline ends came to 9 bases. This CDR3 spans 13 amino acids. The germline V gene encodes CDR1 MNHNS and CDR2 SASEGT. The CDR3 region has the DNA TGTGCCAGCAGTGTAGGACAGCACTATGGCTACACCTTC. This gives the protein CASSVGQHYGYTF.

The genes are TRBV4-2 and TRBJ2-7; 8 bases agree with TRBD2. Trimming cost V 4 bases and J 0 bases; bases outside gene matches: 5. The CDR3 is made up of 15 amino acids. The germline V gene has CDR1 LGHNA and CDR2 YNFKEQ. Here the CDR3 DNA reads TGTGCCAGCAGCCCGGGGGGGCCCCGCTCCTACGAGCAGTACTTC. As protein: CASSPGGPRSYEQYF.

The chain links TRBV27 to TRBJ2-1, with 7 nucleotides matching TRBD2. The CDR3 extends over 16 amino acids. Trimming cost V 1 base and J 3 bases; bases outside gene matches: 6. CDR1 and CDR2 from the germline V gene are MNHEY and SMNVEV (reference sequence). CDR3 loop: CASSLYKTSSYNEQFF. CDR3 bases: TGTGCCAGCAGTTTATATAAGACTAGCAGCTACAATGAGCAGTTCTTC.

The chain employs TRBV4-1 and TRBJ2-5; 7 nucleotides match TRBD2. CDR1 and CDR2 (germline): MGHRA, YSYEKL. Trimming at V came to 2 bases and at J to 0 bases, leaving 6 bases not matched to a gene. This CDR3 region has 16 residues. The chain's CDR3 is CASSQLWLADQETQYF. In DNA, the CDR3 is TGCGCCAGCAGCCAATTATGGCTAGCGGACCAAGAGACCCAGTACTTC.

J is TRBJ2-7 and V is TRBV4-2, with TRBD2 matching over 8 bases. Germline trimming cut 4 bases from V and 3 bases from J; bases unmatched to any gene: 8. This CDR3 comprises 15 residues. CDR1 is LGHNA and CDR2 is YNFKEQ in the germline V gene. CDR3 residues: CASSPAAGVGYEQYF. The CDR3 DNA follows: TGTGCCAGCAGCCCCGCAGCGGGAGTGGGCTACGAGCAGTACTTC.